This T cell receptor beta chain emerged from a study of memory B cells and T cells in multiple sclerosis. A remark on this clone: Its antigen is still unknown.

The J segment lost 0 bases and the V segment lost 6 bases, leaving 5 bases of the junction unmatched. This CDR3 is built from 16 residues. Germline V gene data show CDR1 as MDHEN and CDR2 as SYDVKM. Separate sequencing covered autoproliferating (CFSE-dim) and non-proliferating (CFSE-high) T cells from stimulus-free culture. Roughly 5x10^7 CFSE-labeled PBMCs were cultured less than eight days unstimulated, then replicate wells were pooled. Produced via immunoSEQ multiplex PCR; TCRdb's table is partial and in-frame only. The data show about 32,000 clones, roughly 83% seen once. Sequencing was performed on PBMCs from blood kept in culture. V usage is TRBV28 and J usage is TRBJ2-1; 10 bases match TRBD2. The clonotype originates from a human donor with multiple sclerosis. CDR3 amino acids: CASRAGLAFSYNEQFF. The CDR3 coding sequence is TGTGCCAGCAGAGCGGGACTAGCGTTCTCCTACAATGAGCAGTTCTTC.